This TCR beta chain was identified in a study of T-cell reconstitution after alpha-beta-depleted transplantation in children. Notes on the study in general: From newly produced T cells came most of the T-cell counts and diversity one year after transplant. About two months after transplant, alpha-beta T cells reportedly came from several hundred expanded graft clones. There were some patients whose high TCRbeta diversity at day 60 came from surviving recipient T cells and thymic progenitors.

As for this clonotype: Its antigen is not identified.

The length of the CDR3 is 15 residues. V dropped 1 base and J dropped 2; count of bases not matched to a gene: 4. During its preparation, the TCRbeta library received unique molecular identifiers. TCRdb itself ran the PCR reads through MiXCR, one entry per CDR3 protein. This table has a few hundred thousand distinct CDR3 sequences, approximately 23% appearing once. The chain has TRBV6-7 and TRBJ2-7, with TRBD1 matching over 8 bases. TRBV6-7 qualifies as an ORF whose function is uncertain. The receptor was derived from a male patient younger than 18 who had a stem cell transplant for acute lymphoblastic leukemia, so the T cells may come from the graft donor. The sequencing here drew on PBMCs, mostly from graft donor cells, taken 180 days after TCRalphabeta/CD19-depleted stem cell transplant. The CDR3 DNA reads as TGTGCCAGCAGTTACTGGGGACAGGAAGCCTACGAGCAGTACTTC. Protein sequence: CASSYWGQEAYEQYF.